The sequence of this TCR beta chain was determined in a study of radiation and T cells in renal cell carcinoma. Only in-frame clones appear in the TCRdb table, and some are missing; sequencing was by immunoSEQ multiplex PCR. Here the sample spans fewer than 150,000 clones, 70% to 90% being singletons. Time point noted: blood 2 weeks post-SBRT. The treatment denotes: 15 Gy SBRT to primary tumor, nephrectomy 4 weeks later. The source is a woman in her 70s with renal cell carcinoma. The specimen was blood, collected from a patient whose treatment included radiotherapy and nephrectomy.

This chain's CDR3 is CASRDGQGAAGNTIYF. For the CDR3, the DNA is TGTGCCAGCAGAGATGGACAGGGGGCTGCTGGAAACACCATATATTTT. The chain recombines TRBV7-9 with TRBJ1-3; 11 bases agree with TRBD1. The CDR3 contains 16 residues. The germline V gene has CDR1 SEHNR and CDR2 FQNEAQ (reference sequence). J gave up 2 bases and V 6 bases, and 6 bases lay outside the gene matches.